This T cell receptor (beta chain) was captured in a study of T cells in tumors after PD-1 blockade. Looking at the study overall: Prior checkpoint blockade, systemic immunosuppressant use, or anti-cancer therapy within 4 weeks excluded patients. Daily vismodegib 150 mg continued in a subset of anti-PD-1-treated patients. On average, peripheral blood gave around 110,000 TCR templates and 35,000 to 40,000 unique clonotypes. Study observations and caveats: Roughly 42% of tumor TCR clonotypes were also found in blood.

This clone rates as medium-sized. The antigen remains undetermined. This table comes from immunoSEQ multiplex PCR, and its TCRdb copy is limited to in-frame clones, with some not included. The sample has 20,000 to 25,000 clones, around 78% seen once. The CDR3 covers 12 residues. V lost 5 bases, J lost 5 bases, and 9 bases lay in between. CDR1 and CDR2 (germline): SGHAT, FQDESV (reference sequence). The rearrangement links TRBV11-1 to TRBJ1-2; D is unresolved. The material was PBMCs, obtained before anti-PD-1 treatment. The receptor was derived from a human donor with basal cell carcinoma. The CDR3 spells CASSRSGYGYTF. In nucleotides, the CDR3 is TGTGCCAGCAGCCGGTCGGGGTATGGCTACACCTTC.